The 3 T cell receptor beta chains below were found in one sample sequenced in a study of T cells in Graves' hyperthyroidism and ophthalmopathy. The source material, RNA transcripts, was used to amplify TCR beta CDR3 regions. The HTBI set primed first-round TCR CDR3 RT-PCR. MiXCR, run by TCRdb on the multiplex PCR reads, gives a single entry per CDR3 protein. The table shows around 300,000 distinct CDR3 sequences, with approximately 23% occurring only once. The specimen was blood. The receptors come from a man in his thirties or forties with Graves' ophthalmopathy.

This clonotype was observed a few times. The chain links TRBV11-3 to TRBJ2-2; 7 bases are shared with TRBD1. Trimming took 11 bases from V and 0 from J; bases not matched to a gene: 6. This CDR3 has 14 residues. In germline, CDR1 is SGHNT, CDR2 YENEEA. The CDR3 region has the DNA TGTGCCTCAGGGGGAGCGGCGAACACCGGGGAGCTGTTTTTT. Amino acids: CASGGAANTGELFF.

The rearrangement joins TRBV5-1 to TRBJ2-7, with 14 bases lining up with TRBD2. After removal of 4 bases from V and 3 bases from J, the junction contained 9 bases not matched to a gene. Germline assignment: CDR1 SGHRS and CDR2 YFSETQ. This CDR3 is built from 17 residues. CDR3 protein: CASSRGTSGSINYEQYF. The CDR3 coding sequence is TGCGCCAGCAGCCGGGGGACTAGCGGGAGTATTAACTACGAGCAGTACTTC.

This clonotype was seen at least ten times. The V and J genes are TRBV7-9 and TRBJ2-1; TRBD2 is a possible D gene (5 bases). Germline CDR1 SEHNR, CDR2 FQNEAQ (reference sequence). Trimming removed 5 bases from V and 0 bases from J, with 11 bases in between. The CDR3 is made up of 15 amino acids. The CDR3 region is CASSGSGSSYNEQFF. The CDR3 bases are TGTGCCAGCAGCGGGAGCGGTAGCTCCTACAATGAGCAGTTCTTC.